This T cell receptor (beta chain) originates from a study of T cells in Graves' hyperthyroidism and ophthalmopathy. Study outcomes and limitations: The model identified upcoming ophthalmopathy a median roughly 6 months ahead of onset.

Regarding this clonotype: The antigen remains undetermined.

The diagnoses drew upon clinical symptoms, serum thyroxine and TRAb, thyroid ultrasound and orbital computed tomography. Researchers amplified the TCR beta CDR3 regions from RNA transcripts. The study used the HTBI primer set for a first-round RT-PCR of the TCR CDR3. Each CDR3 protein is one row after TCRdb ran MiXCR on the multiplex PCR reads. The profile shows 400,000 to 550,000 distinct CDR3 sequences, around 24% of them singletons. This CDR3 comprises 13 residues. V was clipped by 2 bases and J by 6 bases, with 10 bases between them. CDR1 is MNHEY and CDR2 is SVGAGI in the germline V gene. The source is a woman aged 25 to 39 with Graves' ophthalmopathy. The chain combines TRBV6-5 with TRBJ1-1; TRBD1 is a possible D gene (5 bases). The sample comprised blood. CDR3 in amino acids: CASSYGGGSEAFF. The CDR3 DNA reads as TGTGCCAGCAGTTACGGGGGGGGATCTGAAGCTTTCTTT.